The 19 T cell receptor beta chains listed next were all sequenced from one sample in a study of cytomegalovirus exposure and HLA in healthy donors (dated by TCRdb to about 2017). The receptor library was made with the immunoSEQ multiplex PCR assay. For the multiplex PCR, a mixture combining 60 forward primers for TCR Vbeta segments and 13 reverse primers for TCR Jbeta segments was used. Sourced from immuneACCESS, this table was stored by TCRdb with only in-frame sequences that have V and J called. A share of the clones is absent; for the studies checked, an unresolved V gene accounts for under half, and the remainder has no known explanation. Present in this sample are about 180,000 clones, 77% of which were seen just once. About 1.5% of the sample is held by the ten biggest clonotypes. Material: PBMCs. The receptors stem from a woman aged 25 to 39 in good health and CMV-seropositive.

This sequence joins TRBV18 and TRBJ2-3; TRBD1 is a possible D gene (7 bases). V lost 2 bases and J 3 bases, leaving 21 bases between the germline ends. Germline-derived CDR1 and CDR2 are KGHSH and LQKENI. The CDR3 is made up of 18 amino acids. The CDR3 spells CASSPGQGGSTWTDTQYF. Written as DNA, the CDR3 is TGTGCCAGCTCACCAGGGCAGGGGGGTTCGACTTGGACAGATACGCAGTATTTT.

The gene calls are TRBV27 and TRBJ2-1, with TRBD2 matching over 9 bases. Germline V gives CDR1 MNHEY, CDR2 SMNVEV (reference sequence). The CDR3 contains 18 residues. V lost 6 bases and J lost 2; bases outside the gene matches: 14. CDR3 in DNA: TGTGCCAGCAGCCCTCTGTTTCTAGCGGGAAAAGCCTACAATGAGCAGTTCTTC. It encodes CASSPLFLAGKAYNEQFF.

J is TRBJ2-1 and V is TRBV30; D is unresolved. V lost 0 bases to trimming and J lost 3 bases, with 3 bases between them. The CDR3 is 12 residues long. The germline gives CDR1 GTSNPN, CDR2 SVGIG (reference sequence). CDR3 in amino acids: CAWSVLYNEQFF. In DNA, the CDR3 is TGTGCCTGGAGTGTACTCTACAATGAGCAGTTCTTC. The full variable domain, rest sourced from reference TRBV30 and TRBJ2-1, is SQTIHQWPATLVQPVGSPLSLECTVEGTSNPNLYWYRQAAGRGLQLLFYSVGIGQISSEVPQNLSASRPQDRQFILSSKKLLLSDSGFYLCAWSVLYNEQFFGPGTRLTVL.

V gene TRBV5-1 combines with J gene TRBJ1-4; no firm D call. This CDR3 is 16 amino acids long. The V gene's germline CDR1 is SGHRS and CDR2 YFSETQ. Trimming shortened V by 4 bases and J by 0 bases, and 13 bases separated the two germline ends. The CDR3 DNA follows: TGCGCCAGCAGCCCTATTGACACGTCAACTAATGAAAAACTGTTTTTT. Its translation is CASSPIDTSTNEKLFF.

CDR3: CASSLGSYPGETQYF. CDR3 in DNA: TGCGCCAGCAGCTTGGGCAGCTATCCGGGGGAGACCCAGTACTTC. The chain carries TRBV5-1 and TRBJ2-5, with D tentatively TRBD2 (5 bases). V lost 0 bases and J lost 5, with 14 bases in between. Germline assignment: CDR1 SGHRS and CDR2 YFSETQ. The CDR3 is 15 amino acids.

The J gene is TRBJ2-1, the V gene TRBV6-1, with 10 nucleotides matching TRBD1. The germline gives CDR1 MNHNS, CDR2 SASEGT. The CDR3 extends over 15 amino acids. The V segment lost 7 bases and the J segment 5 bases; nucleotides outside the gene matches: 8. In DNA form, the CDR3 reads TGTGCCAGCATCCCGACAGGGACAGGGGACAATGAGCAGTTCTTC. This translates into CASIPTGTGDNEQFF.

This rearrangement joins TRBV29-1 to TRBJ1-5; the match to TRBD1 covers 9 bases. The CDR3 extends over 13 amino acids. The germline CDR1 and CDR2 sequences are SQVTM and ANQGSEA. J was trimmed by 4 bases and V by 6 bases; bases with no gene match: 4. CDR3 sequence (DNA): TGCAGCGTCGAGGGACAGGGAAATCAGCCCCAGCATTTT. The encoded protein is CSVEGQGNQPQHF.

The chain is built from TRBV5-4 and TRBJ2-1, with TRBD2 identical over 14 bases. CDR1 is SGHNT, CDR2 YYREEE, per germline (reference sequence). V shed 3 bases and J 7 bases; nucleotides not matched to a gene: 6. This CDR3 comprises 16 residues. The DNA for the CDR3 is TGTGCCAGCAGCTCTTCGACTAGCGGGAGGGATAATGAGCAGTTCTTC. Translating it yields CASSSSTSGRDNEQFF.

This clone has a handful of counts. J is TRBJ2-5 and V is TRBV7-9; possibly TRBD2 for D (5 bases). The CDR3 covers 12 residues. Trimming left V 0 bases short and J 11 bases short, with 10 bases between. Germline V lookup: CDR1 SEHNR, CDR2 FQNEAQ (reference sequence). CDR3 residues: CASSLAEGTQYF. The CDR3 nucleotides read TGTGCCAGCAGCTTAGCAGAGGGAACACAGTACTTC.

The rearrangement joins TRBV18 to TRBJ1-3; no firm D call. Germline CDR1 is KGHSH and CDR2 is LQKENI. The CDR3 runs 15 residues. Trimming cost V 3 bases and J 0 bases, with 9 bases left between them. CDR3: CASSPLQDSGNTIYF. The DNA for the CDR3 is TGTGCCAGCTCACCCTTACAAGACTCTGGAAACACCATATATTTT. Full variable domain (remainder filled in from reference TRBV18 and TRBJ1-3): NAGVMQNPRHLVRRRGQEARLRCSPMKGHSHVYWYRQLPEEGLKFMVYLQKENIIDESGMPKERFSAEFPKEGPSILRIQQVVRGDSAAYFCASSPLQDSGNTIYFGEGSWLTVV.

V is TRBV9 and J is TRBJ2-7, with TRBD1 identical over 8 bases. The CDR3 loop spans 14 amino acids. The germline V gene encodes CDR1 SGDLS and CDR2 YYNGEE. The V segment lost 3 bases and the J segment 3 bases; nucleotides outside the gene matches: 5. This chain's CDR3 is CASSGGQVGYEQYF. In nucleotides, the CDR3 is TGTGCCAGCAGCGGGGGACAGGTGGGCTACGAGCAGTACTTC.

The chain employs TRBV13 and TRBJ2-1, with 11 bases fitting TRBD2. This CDR3 contains 17 residues. V was pared by 2 bases and J by 10 bases, with 13 bases of the junction left unmatched. Per the germline V gene, CDR1 is PRHDT and CDR2 is FYEKMQ (reference sequence). CDR3 protein: CASSLRVTGLAGGEQFF. CDR3 bases: TGTGCCAGCAGCTTAAGGGTAACGGGGCTAGCGGGAGGCGAGCAGTTCTTC.

The V gene is TRBV6-1, the J gene TRBJ1-1, with D unresolved. The CDR3 has 13 amino acids. Trimming cost V 0 bases and J 4 bases, with 6 bases left between them. Germline V gene sequence: CDR1 MNHNS, CDR2 SASEGT. The CDR3 DNA reads as TGTGCCAGCAGTGAAGCGCGGGGCACTGAAGCTTTCTTT. Translating gives CASSEARGTEAFF.

The chain recombines TRBV11-2 with TRBJ1-2; D unclear. The germline V gene encodes CDR1 SGHAT and CDR2 FQNNGV. V was trimmed by 1 base and J by 7 bases, leaving 10 bases between them. CDR3 size: 13 residues. The CDR3 loop reads CASSLAGLGGYTF. The DNA of the CDR3 is TGTGCCAGCAGCTTAGCTGGGCTCGGTGGCTACACCTTC. Drawing the rest from reference TRBV11-2 and TRBJ1-2, the complete variable domain is EAGVAQSPRYKIIEKRQSVAFWCNPISGHATLYWYQQILGQGPKLLIQFQNNGVVDDSQLPKDRFSAERLKGVDSTLKIQPAKLEDSAVYLCASSLAGLGGYTFGSGTRLTVV.

The gene calls are TRBV4-1 and TRBJ1-1; D gene ambiguous. This CDR3 has 14 amino acids. Germline CDR1 is MGHRA and CDR2 is YSYEKL. V lost 2 bases, J lost 4 bases, and 11 bases lay in between. The CDR3 region has the DNA TGCGCCAGCAGCCAACCGTGGGAGGGCACTGAAGCTTTCTTT. Its translation is CASSQPWEGTEAFF.

The table lists this clone with a count of one. V is TRBV6-5 and J is TRBJ2-1, with TRBD2 matching over 11 bases. The length of the CDR3 is 14 residues. Germline CDR1 and CDR2: MNHEY and SVGAGI. V was pared by 5 bases and J by 7 bases, with 4 bases of the junction left unmatched. The CDR3 reads CASSLAGGGNEQFF. As DNA, the CDR3 is TGTGCCAGCAGTCTAGCGGGAGGAGGGAATGAGCAGTTCTTC.

The chain couples TRBV30 to TRBJ1-3; no clear D gene. The V end lost 6 bases, the J end lost 0 bases, and 15 bases lay between the germline ends. This CDR3 region has 15 residues. Germline CDR1 and CDR2: GTSNPN and SVGIG (reference sequence). This CDR3 is CACQPGSLSGNTIYF. The CDR3 coding sequence is TGTGCCTGCCAACCGGGGAGTCTCTCTGGAAACACCATATATTTT.

J is TRBJ2-7 and V is TRBV7-9; 8 nucleotides align to TRBD2. CDR1 SEHNR and CDR2 FQNEAQ come from the germline V gene (reference sequence). V lost 1 base and J lost 2; bases outside the gene matches: 10. The length of the CDR3 is 17 residues. The CDR3 sequence is CASSLGPTSGTTYEQYF. CDR3 in DNA: TGTGCCAGCAGCTTAGGTCCCACTAGCGGAACTACCTACGAGCAGTACTTC.

This sequence joins TRBV7-2 and TRBJ1-1; 7 nucleotides agree with TRBD1. Unmatched junction bases numbered 7, after V lost 6 bases and J lost 0 bases. The CDR3 is 15 residues long. Germline values: CDR1 SGHTA, CDR2 FQGNSA. The DNA of the CDR3 is TGTGCCAGCAGACCTCCTGGGACAGTGAACACTGAAGCTTTCTTT. It is translated as CASRPPGTVNTEAFF.